This TCR beta chain is drawn from a study of cytomegalovirus exposure and HLA in healthy donors. About the research overall: From about 180 million T cells, an earlier analysis saw 117 million unique TCR beta sequences. Study-level results: Cytomegalovirus status was reportedly diagnosed by the classifier with high sensitivity and specificity. Rare TCR sequences predominated, though certain public TCRs were found in many donors. With further analysis later on, most CMV-associated TCR beta chains appeared HLA-restricted.

As to this clone: Its specificity is not known.

The PCR used 60 Vbeta and 13 Jbeta primers. Some clones are missing from TCRdb's copy, which holds only in-frame ones; the method was immunoSEQ multiplex PCR. Among about 220,000 clones listed, over 70% were seen once. Germline V CDR1 and CDR2: ENHRY, SYGVKD. After removal of 6 bases from V and 7 bases from J, the junction contained 23 bases not matched to a gene. This CDR3 has 19 residues. The chain uses TRBV10-3 and TRBJ1-5, with TRBD1 matching over 8 bases. Sequenced: PBMCs. This receptor was identified in a boy between 2 and 10 years old in good health and CMV-seronegative. The CDR3 here is CAIRIRDRRLYFGRQPQHF. In DNA, the CDR3 is TGTGCCATCAGAATACGGGACAGGAGACTCTATTTTGGAAGGCAGCCCCAGCATTTT.